The clone carrying this T cell receptor beta chain came up a few times. Clones were sequenced by immunoSEQ multiplex PCR, and TCRdb holds only the in-frame ones, with some missing. The table includes under 150,000 clones, 75% to 90% detected once. This specimen belongs to a study of control samples from healthy donors and cancer patients. V gave up 0 bases and J gave up 4 bases, with 13 bases separating them. This CDR3 is 15 amino acids long. Germline values: CDR1 SGDLS, CDR2 YYNGEE. This sequence originates from a woman younger than 45 in good health. Sequenced sample: blood. The rearrangement links TRBV9 to TRBJ2-5, with D possibly TRBD2 on 6 matching bases. The CDR3 here is CASSVDGRGGETQYF. DNA for the CDR3: TGTGCCAGCAGCGTAGATGGACGGGGAGGAGAGACCCAGTACTTC.